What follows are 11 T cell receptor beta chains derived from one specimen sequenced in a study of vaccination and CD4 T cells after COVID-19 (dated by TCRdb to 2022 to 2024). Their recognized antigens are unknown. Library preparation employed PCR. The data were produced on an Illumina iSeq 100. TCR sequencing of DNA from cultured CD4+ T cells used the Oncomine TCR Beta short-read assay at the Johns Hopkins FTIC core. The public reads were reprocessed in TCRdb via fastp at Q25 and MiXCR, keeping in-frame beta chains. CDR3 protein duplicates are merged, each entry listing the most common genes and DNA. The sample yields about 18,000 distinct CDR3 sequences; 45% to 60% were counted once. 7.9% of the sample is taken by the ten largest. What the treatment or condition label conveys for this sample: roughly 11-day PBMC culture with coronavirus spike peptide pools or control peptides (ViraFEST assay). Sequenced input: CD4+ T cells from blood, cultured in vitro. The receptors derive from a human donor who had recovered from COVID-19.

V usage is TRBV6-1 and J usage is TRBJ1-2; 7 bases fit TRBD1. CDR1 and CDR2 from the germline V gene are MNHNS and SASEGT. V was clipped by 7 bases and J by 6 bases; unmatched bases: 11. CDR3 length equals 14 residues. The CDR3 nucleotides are TGTGCCAGCAATTGGGACAGCGTCGGAGATGGCTACACCTTC. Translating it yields CASNWDSVGDGYTF.

The DNA of the CDR3 is TGTGCCTGGTCTAGGGGTGCAGATACGCAGTATTTT. This gives the protein CAWSRGADTQYF. This chain uses TRBV30 with TRBJ2-3, with TRBD1 as a possible D gene (5 bases). CDR3 length equals 12 residues. Trimming removed 5 bases from V and 4 bases from J, with 10 bases in between. Germline-derived CDR1 and CDR2 are GTSNPN and SVGIG (reference sequence).

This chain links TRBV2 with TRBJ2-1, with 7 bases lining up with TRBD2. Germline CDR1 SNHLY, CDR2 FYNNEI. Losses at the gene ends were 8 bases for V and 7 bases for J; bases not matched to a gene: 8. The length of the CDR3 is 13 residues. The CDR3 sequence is CASGPSGFNEQFF. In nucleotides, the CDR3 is TGTGCCAGCGGGCCTAGCGGTTTTAATGAGCAGTTCTTC. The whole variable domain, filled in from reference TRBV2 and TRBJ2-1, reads EPEVTQTPSHQVTQMGQEVILRCVPISNHLYFYWYRQILGQKVEFLVSFYNNEISEKSEIFDDQFSVERPDGSNFTLKIRSTKLEDSAMYFCASGPSGFNEQFFGPGTRLTVL.

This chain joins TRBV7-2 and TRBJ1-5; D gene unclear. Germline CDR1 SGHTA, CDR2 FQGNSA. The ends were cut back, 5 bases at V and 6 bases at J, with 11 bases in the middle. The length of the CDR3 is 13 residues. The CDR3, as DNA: TGTGCCAGCAGCGTCTCCCCCTTTCAGCCCCAGCATTTT. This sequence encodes CASSVSPFQPQHF. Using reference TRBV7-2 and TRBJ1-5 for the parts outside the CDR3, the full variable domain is GAGVSQSPSNKVTEKGKDVELRCDPISGHTALYWYRQSLGQGLEFLIYFQGNSAPDKSGLPSDRFSAERTGGSVSTLTIQRTQQEDSAVYLCASSVSPFQPQHFGDGTRLSIL.

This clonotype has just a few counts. CDR3 in amino acids: CAWDRGDYGYTF. The CDR3 DNA reads TGTGCCTGGGACAGGGGTGACTATGGCTACACCTTC. The chain carries TRBV5-4 and TRBJ1-2; 10 bases match TRBD1. Trimming at V came to 10 bases and at J to 3 bases, leaving 3 bases not matched to a gene. The germline V gene encodes CDR1 SGHNT and CDR2 YYREEE (reference sequence). The CDR3 runs to 12 residues.

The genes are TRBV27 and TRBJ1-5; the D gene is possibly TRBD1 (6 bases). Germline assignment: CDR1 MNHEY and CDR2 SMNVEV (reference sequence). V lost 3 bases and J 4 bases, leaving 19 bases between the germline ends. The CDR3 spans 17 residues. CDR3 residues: CASSLRAGQVPNQPQHF. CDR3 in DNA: TGTGCCAGCAGTTTGAGGGCGGGACAAGTCCCAAATCAGCCCCAGCATTTT.

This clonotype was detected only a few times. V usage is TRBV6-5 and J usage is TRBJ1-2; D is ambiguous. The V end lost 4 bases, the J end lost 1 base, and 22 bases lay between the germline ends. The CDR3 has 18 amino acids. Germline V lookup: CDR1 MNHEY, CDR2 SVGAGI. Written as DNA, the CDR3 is TGTGCCAGCAGTTCCCCCCGAGGGTGGACCGGTGATAACTATGGCTACACCTTC. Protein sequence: CASSSPRGWTGDNYGYTF.

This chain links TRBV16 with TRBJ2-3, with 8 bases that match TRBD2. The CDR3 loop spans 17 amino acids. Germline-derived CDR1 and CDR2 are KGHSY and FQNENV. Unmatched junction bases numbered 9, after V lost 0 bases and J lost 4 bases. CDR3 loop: CASSQSVGLGIADTQYF. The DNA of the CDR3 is TGTGCCAGCAGCCAATCGGTGGGACTAGGGATCGCAGATACGCAGTATTTT.

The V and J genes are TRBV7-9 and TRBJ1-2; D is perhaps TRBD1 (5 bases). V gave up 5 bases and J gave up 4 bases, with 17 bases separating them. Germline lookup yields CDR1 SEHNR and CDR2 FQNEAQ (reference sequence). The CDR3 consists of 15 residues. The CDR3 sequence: CASSRIGQGIYGYTF. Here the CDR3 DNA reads TGTGCCAGCAGCCGCATAGGGCAGGGAATCTATGGCTACACCTTC.

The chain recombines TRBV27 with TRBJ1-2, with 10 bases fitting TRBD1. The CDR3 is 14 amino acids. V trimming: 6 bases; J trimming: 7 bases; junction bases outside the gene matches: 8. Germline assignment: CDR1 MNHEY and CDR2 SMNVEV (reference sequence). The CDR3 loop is CASSRQGASGGYTF. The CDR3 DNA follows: TGTGCCAGCAGCCGACAGGGGGCAAGTGGTGGCTACACCTTC.

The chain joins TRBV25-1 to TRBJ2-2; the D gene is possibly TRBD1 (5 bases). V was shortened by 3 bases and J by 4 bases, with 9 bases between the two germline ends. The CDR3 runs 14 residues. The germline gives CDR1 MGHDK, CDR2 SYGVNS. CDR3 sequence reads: CASSDGRGTGELFF. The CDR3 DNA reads TGTGCCAGCAGTGATGGTAGGGGCACCGGGGAGCTGTTTTTT. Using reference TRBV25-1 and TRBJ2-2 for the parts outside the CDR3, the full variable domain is EADIYQTPRYLVIGTGKKITLECSQTMGHDKMYWYQQDPGMELHLIHYSYGVNSTEKGDLSSESTVSRIRTEHFPLTLESARPSHTSQYLCASSDGRGTGELFFGEGSRLTVL.